This is a list of T cell receptor beta chains from one sample in a study of blood T cell repertoires in COVID-19. Using immunoSEQ multiplex PCR, the repertoire was profiled, and TCRdb retains in-frame clones only, with some absent. The data hold around 200,000 clones, with approximately 81% observed a single time. The specimen was PBMCs or T cells enriched from blood (not recorded which). The receptors were sampled from a man in his forties who had recovered from COVID-19. The CDR3 runs from the conserved cysteine through the conserved F or W. Each record gives: D gene, V gene, CDR3 length, clone size, J gene, CDR3 protein. The D gene is left open where the match is weak. Rows give clone size only sometimes, using once, few, many, or a class for an expanded clone.

>TRBD1|TRBV7-9|17|-|TRBJ1-6
CASSHGDRASYNSPLHF
>TRBD1|TRBV24-1|17|-|TRBJ2-7
CATIPGWGQAPIHEQYF
>TRBD1|TRBV4-2|15|-|TRBJ2-2
CASSPGGTNTGELFF
>-|TRBV5-1|11|few|TRBJ1-5
CARYSNQPQHF
>TRBD2|TRBV9|16|-|TRBJ2-3
CASSVGLAGVRDTQYF
>TRBD2|TRBV27|15|-|TRBJ2-5
CASSRAGALQETQYF
>TRBD2|TRBV27|12|once|TRBJ2-7
CASNGRAYEQYF
>TRBD1|TRBV11-2|15|-|TRBJ1-4
CASRAPGGSEEKLFF
>TRBD1|TRBV5-6|14|-|TRBJ2-1
CASSLQGNYNEQFF
>-|TRBV28|13|once|TRBJ2-5
CASSSRVQETQYF
>-|TRBV25-1|15|-|TRBJ1-1
CASSELDSMNTEAFF
>-|TRBV3-1/TRBV3-2|13|-|TRBJ2-3
CASSGTAKDTQYF
>TRBD2|TRBV24-1|15|-|TRBJ2-2
CATSQTSGNTGELFF
>-|TRBV6-2/TRBV6-3|14|many|TRBJ1-5
CASSPHEVSQPQHF
>-|TRBV30|15|-|TRBJ2-7
CAWKRSGTPTYEQYF
>-|TRBV4-1|12|once|TRBJ1-3
CASSPIGATIYF
>-|TRBV24-1|14|once|TRBJ2-2
CATSDPTNTGELFF
>-|TRBV2|15|-|TRBJ2-3
CASRRSSIDTDTQYF
>-|TRBV28|14|-|TRBJ1-2
CASSSLGADYGYTF
>-|TRBV28|13|once|TRBJ1-5
CASRRGNNQPQHF
>-|TRBV9|15|-|TRBJ2-2
CASSRGVVVTGELFF
>-|TRBV7-9|14|-|TRBJ1-5
CASSRGLGDQPQHF
>TRBD1|TRBV27|14|-|TRBJ1-1
CASSLAGGPLKAFF
>-|TRBV5-1|15|few|TRBJ1-6
CASSLGVSDNSPLHF
>TRBD2|TRBV6-5|13|few|TRBJ2-7
CASTGSGRNEQYF
>TRBD1|TRBV28|15|-|TRBJ2-7
CASSHRRTGAREQYF
>TRBD2|TRBV10-2|15|-|TRBJ2-7
CASSESSGTIYEQYF
>TRBD2|TRBV18|16|once|TRBJ2-7
CASSQSGTKAAGEQYF
>TRBD1|TRBV5-4|13|-|TRBJ2-1
CASSFRDRGVAFF
>TRBD2|TRBV20-1|16|-|TRBJ2-7
CSASALSSGLLYEQYF
>TRBD1|TRBV2|17|-|TRBJ2-1
CASIRSQTGWSGNEQFF
>TRBD2|TRBV6-6|16|-|TRBJ2-1
CASTYLGTSRASEQFF
>TRBD2|TRBV27|16|-|TRBJ2-7
CASSLSRLAVGDEQYF
>-|TRBV7-9|16|-|TRBJ2-2
CASSLGARANTGELFF
>TRBD1|TRBV25-1|15|-|TRBJ1-2
CASSATGQGNHGYTF
>-|TRBV30|13|few|TRBJ2-3
CAGMAGFTDTQYF
>-|TRBV6-5|14|-|TRBJ1-1
CASSYSRQAIEAFF
>-|TRBV25-1|14|-|TRBJ2-1
CASSAYRLDNEQFF
>-|TRBV7-2|16|-|TRBJ1-1
CASSQRSGLSHTEAFF
>-|TRBV7-8|17|-|TRBJ1-6
CASSSQGRGRDNSPLHF
>TRBD1|TRBV2|14|-|TRBJ1-4
CASRGGTGNEKLFF
>-|TRBV11-2|13|once|TRBJ2-3
CASSFFPADTQYF
>TRBD1|TRBV5-1|16|once|TRBJ1-1
CASSPLTTGAPTEAFF
>TRBD2|TRBV18|16|-|TRBJ2-1
CASSPTGTSGTNEQFF
>TRBD2|TRBV29-1|14|-|TRBJ2-2
CSVGLAANTGELFF
>TRBD1|TRBV7-2|15|many|TRBJ1-6
CASSPRQGRNSPLHF
>-|TRBV20-1|10|-|TRBJ1-2
CSARGGGYTF
>-|TRBV4-3|15|-|TRBJ1-2
CASSLTVTSLYGYTF